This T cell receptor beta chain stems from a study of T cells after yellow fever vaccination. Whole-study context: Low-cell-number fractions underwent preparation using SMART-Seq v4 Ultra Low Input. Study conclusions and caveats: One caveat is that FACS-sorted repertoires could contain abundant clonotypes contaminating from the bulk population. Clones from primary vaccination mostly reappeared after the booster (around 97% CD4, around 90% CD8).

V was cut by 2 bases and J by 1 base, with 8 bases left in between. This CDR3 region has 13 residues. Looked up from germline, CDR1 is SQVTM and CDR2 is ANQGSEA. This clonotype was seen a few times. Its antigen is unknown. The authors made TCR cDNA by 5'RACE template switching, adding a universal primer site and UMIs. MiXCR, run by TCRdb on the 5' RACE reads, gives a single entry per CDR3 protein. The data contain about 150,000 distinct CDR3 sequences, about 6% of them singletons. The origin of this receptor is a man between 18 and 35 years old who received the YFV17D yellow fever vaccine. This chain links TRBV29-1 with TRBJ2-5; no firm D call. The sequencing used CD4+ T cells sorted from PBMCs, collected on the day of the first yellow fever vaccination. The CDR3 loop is CSVETRIQETQYF. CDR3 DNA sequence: TGCAGCGTTGAAACCCGGATCCAAGAGACCCAGTACTTC. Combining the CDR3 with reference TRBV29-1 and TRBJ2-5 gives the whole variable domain SAVISQKPSRDICQRGTSLTIQCQVDSQVTMMFWYRQQPGQSLTLIATANQGSEATYESGFVIDKFPISRPNLTFSTLTVSNMSPEDSSIYLCSVETRIQETQYFGPGTRLLVL.